This T cell receptor beta chain came from a study of CD8 T cells in ankylosing spondylitis. This clonotype has at least ten counts. Its cognate antigen is unknown. The CDR3 has 15 amino acids. With 7 bases clipped from V and 7 bases from J, the junction kept 16 bases outside the gene matches. Per germline, CDR1 SNHLY and CDR2 FYNNEI. TCRdb ran MiXCR on the 5' RACE reads and lists one entry per CDR3 protein. Here the sample spans about 220,000 distinct CDR3 sequences, 5.5% to 7.5% being singletons. Study-wide results and caveats: There was a TCR beta motif, made of eight highly homologous variants, that appeared characteristic of ankylosing spondylitis blood. Earlier studies detected some motif variants in reactive arthritis synovial fluid and blood.

The rearrangement uses TRBV2 and TRBJ2-7; 7 bases are shared with TRBD1. This sequence was found in a male donor with ankylosing spondylitis. The sample was blood, either unsorted or a sorted T cell fraction (not recorded which). As DNA, the CDR3 is TGTGCCAGCATGCCAAGGACAGGAGACCCTAGGGAGCAGTACTTC. Translation gives CASMPRTGDPREQYF.